This entry lists 3 T cell receptor beta chains sequenced from one sample in a study of blood T cell repertoires in COVID-19. The data were produced by immunoSEQ multiplex PCR, yet TCRdb's version contains in-frame clones alone and is incomplete. The sample records over 75,000 clones, 78% being singletons. Sequencing used peripheral blood. These receptors all stem from a human donor in a cohort sampled during active COVID-19.

Only one count was recorded for this clone. The chain employs TRBV19 and TRBJ2-5; 9 bases are a match to TRBD1. This CDR3 is 15 amino acids long. The ends lost 6 bases at V and 5 bases at J; junction bases unmatched: 10. Germline CDR1 LNHDA, CDR2 SQIVND (reference sequence). The chain's CDR3 is CASRELGDRAETQYF. CDR3 bases: TGTGCCAGTAGAGAACTAGGGGACAGGGCTGAGACCCAGTACTTC.

The V gene is TRBV12-3 or TRBV12-4, the J gene TRBJ2-5, with D maybe TRBD2 (5 bases). The CDR3 length is 13 residues. Between the trimmed V and J ends, which lost 3 bases and 9 bases, there was a span of 14 bases. The CDR3 nucleotides read TGTGCCAGCAGTTTTCTCGGAACCGGGGCCCAGTACTTC. Translated, it gives CASSFLGTGAQYF.

The V call is TRBV5-1, the J call TRBJ2-1; TRBD2 is a possible D gene (6 bases). Trimming shortened V by 2 bases and J by 6 bases, and 18 bases separated the two germline ends. Germline loops: CDR1 SGHRS, CDR2 YFSETQ. The CDR3 is made up of 16 amino acids. The CDR3 DNA sequence: TGCGCCAGCAGCTTTTTTCCCGGGGAGGTAGTCAATGAGCAGTTCTTC. The encoded protein is CASSFFPGEVVNEQFF.